The 26 T cell receptor beta chains below all came from one sample that was sequenced in a study of cytomegalovirus exposure and HLA in healthy donors. Primers for the PCR totalled 60 Vbeta and 13 Jbeta. TCRdb's copy holds only in-frame clones and misses some; the assay was immunoSEQ multiplex PCR. The sample carries 150,000 or so clones, 75% to 80% recorded once. Sequencing used PBMCs. The receptors originated from a male donor in good health and CMV-seronegative.

This rearrangement joins TRBV5-4 to TRBJ2-1, with TRBD2 as a possible D gene (6 bases). The CDR3 has 14 residues. The germline V and J ends were trimmed by 3 bases and 2 bases, with 9 bases remaining between them. CDR1 and CDR2 (germline): SGHNT, YYREEE (reference sequence). CDR3 sequence: CASSSGLAYNEQFF. CDR3 coding DNA: TGTGCCAGCAGCTCGGGACTGGCCTACAATGAGCAGTTCTTC.

J is TRBJ1-2 and V is TRBV12-5; D gene uncertain. Germline assignment: CDR1 LGHNT and CDR2 FRNRAP. V dropped 6 bases and J dropped 6 bases, with 8 bases sitting between them. This CDR3 is 11 amino acids long. CDR3: CASGPYNGYTF. The CDR3 nucleotides read TGTGCTAGTGGCCCGTATAATGGCTACACCTTC.

Only a few counts were recorded for this clone. The J gene is TRBJ1-1, the V gene TRBV7-9; D unclear. Germline CDR1 reads SEHNR; CDR2 reads FQNEAQ (reference sequence). The CDR3 has 15 residues. V was clipped by 2 bases and J by 1 base, with 11 bases between them. This chain's CDR3 is CASSLRAGSNTEAFF. CDR3 nucleotides: TGTGCCAGCAGCTTAAGAGCAGGATCGAACACTGAAGCTTTCTTT.

The rearrangement joins TRBV11-3 to TRBJ2-5; 10 positions agree with TRBD2. The CDR3 consists of 15 residues. Germline CDR1 reads SGHNT; CDR2 reads YENEEA. The V and J ends lost 5 bases and 3 bases, in that order; junction bases with no gene match: 6. The CDR3 loop reads CASSQAGGGEETQYF. CDR3 sequence (DNA): TGTGCCAGCAGCCAAGCGGGGGGGGGAGAAGAGACCCAGTACTTC.

The chain couples TRBV6-6 to TRBJ2-3; D uncertain. The CDR3 has 14 amino acids. V shed 5 bases and J shed 1 base, with 10 bases lying between them. Germline V gene sequence: CDR1 MNHNY, CDR2 SVGAGI (reference sequence). In nucleotides, the CDR3 is TGTGCCAGCAGTAGTACAGTTGGCACAGATACGCAGTATTTT. Its protein is CASSSTVGTDTQYF.

This chain connects TRBV12-5 to TRBJ1-6; D is unresolved. V was clipped by 6 bases and J by 3 bases, with 15 bases between them. The CDR3 spans 16 residues. Germline V gene data show CDR1 as LGHNT and CDR2 as FRNRAP. This CDR3 is CASGRGSGGYNSPLHF. CDR3 nucleotide sequence: TGTGCTAGTGGCCGAGGATCGGGAGGCTATAATTCACCCCTCCACTTT.

The chain uses TRBV6-5 and TRBJ2-1, with 8 nucleotides matching TRBD1. Looked up from germline, CDR1 is MNHEY and CDR2 is SVGAGI. The junction had 7 bases not matched to a gene; V was cut back by 5 bases and J by 7 bases. This CDR3 has 14 amino acids. The CDR3 region is CASSATGAGNEQFF. In DNA, the CDR3 is TGTGCCAGCAGTGCGACAGGGGCGGGGAATGAGCAGTTCTTC.

The rearrangement joins TRBV5-4 to TRBJ1-2, with D uncertain. CDR3 length: 13 residues. The germline V gene encodes CDR1 SGHNT and CDR2 YYREEE (reference sequence). Trimming took 2 bases from V and 4 from J, leaving 9 bases between them. Written as DNA, the CDR3 is TGTGCCAGCAGCTTTATGGGCAGCTATGGCTACACCTTC. Translation gives CASSFMGSYGYTF.

V and J are TRBV19 and TRBJ1-5; TRBD1 aligns across 7 bases. J lost 3 bases, V lost 6 bases, and 8 bases had no gene match. The CDR3 extends over 15 amino acids. CDR1 is LNHDA and CDR2 is SQIVND in the germline V gene (reference sequence). CDR3 nucleotides: TGTGCCAGTAGCCCCCTCGACAGGGACAATCAGCCCCAGCATTTT. Encoded protein: CASSPLDRDNQPQHF.

J is TRBJ1-1 and V is TRBV6-5; 8 nucleotides match TRBD1. Germline values: CDR1 MNHEY, CDR2 SVGAGI. The CDR3 is 15 amino acids. V gave up 5 bases and J gave up 1 base; unmatched junction bases: 6. The CDR3 region is CASSLNRGANTEAFF. DNA for the CDR3: TGTGCCAGCAGTCTTAACAGGGGGGCGAACACTGAAGCTTTCTTT.

This clone showed up just once. CDR3 sequence reads: CASSLTSGTETQYF. CDR3 DNA sequence: TGCGCCAGCAGCTTGACTAGCGGGACAGAGACCCAGTACTTC. The V and J genes are TRBV5-1 and TRBJ2-5; TRBD2 agrees at 10 bases. The CDR3 sequence is 14 residues long. The V and J ends lost 1 base and 4 bases, in that order; junction bases with no gene match: 1. CDR1 and CDR2 from the germline V gene are SGHRS and YFSETQ.

This chain joins TRBV11-3 and TRBJ2-2; D perhaps matches TRBD1 (5 bases). Trimming took 5 bases from V and 5 from J, leaving 21 bases between them. The CDR3 runs 17 residues. Germline-derived CDR1 and CDR2 are SGHNT and YENEEA. CDR3 nucleotides: TGTGCCAGCAGCCTTACAGTGGGGCTTATGTGGACCGGGGAGCTGTTTTTT. Residues: CASSLTVGLMWTGELFF.

This clone came up a few times. CDR3: CASSLRDRPNEKLFF. The CDR3 nucleotides are TGTGCCAGCAGTTTAAGGGACAGACCTAATGAAAAACTGTTTTTT. V usage is TRBV28 and J usage is TRBJ1-4, with TRBD1 identical over 7 bases. In germline, CDR1 is MDHEN, CDR2 SYDVKM. CDR3 length: 15 residues. V lost 2 bases and J lost 3; bases outside the gene matches: 3.

The rearrangement joins TRBV6-1 to TRBJ1-3; TRBD1 agrees at 9 bases. This CDR3 spans 16 amino acids. The V and J ends lost 2 bases and 2 bases, in that order; junction bases with no gene match: 4. CDR1 MNHNS and CDR2 SASEGT come from the germline V gene. This chain's CDR3 is CASSERDRVTGNTIYF. The CDR3 DNA follows: TGTGCCAGCAGTGAAAGGGACAGGGTCACTGGAAACACCATATATTTT.

V is TRBV6-5 and J is TRBJ1-2, with 9 bases fitting TRBD1. The CDR3 spans 14 residues. The V and J ends lost 5 bases and 6 bases, in that order; junction bases with no gene match: 7. Germline CDR1 reads MNHEY; CDR2 reads SVGAGI. In nucleotides, the CDR3 is TGTGCCAGCAGTACGACAGGGGGGAGGAATGGCTACACCTTC. Translated: CASSTTGGRNGYTF.

V is TRBV9 and J is TRBJ1-1; D not resolved. This CDR3 contains 11 residues. V shed 6 bases and J shed 5 bases, with 8 bases lying between them. Germline lookup yields CDR1 SGDLS and CDR2 YYNGEE. The CDR3 DNA reads TGTGCCAGCACCCCCCAAACTGAAGCTTTCTTT. It translates to CASTPQTEAFF.

The J gene is TRBJ1-3, the V gene TRBV10-3; maybe TRBD1 (6 bases). Per germline, CDR1 ENHRY and CDR2 SYGVKD. V shed 6 bases and J shed 1 base, with 10 bases lying between them. This CDR3 is built from 14 residues. The CDR3 DNA follows: TGTGCCATCAGGAGGACAGTGTCTGGAAACACCATATATTTT. Its protein product is CAIRRTVSGNTIYF.

The chain has TRBV27 and TRBJ2-5; D perhaps matches TRBD2 (6 bases). This CDR3 spans 12 amino acids. Germline V gene sequence: CDR1 MNHEY, CDR2 SMNVEV (reference sequence). V shed 8 bases and J shed 5 bases, with 12 bases lying between them. This chain's CDR3 is CASRRGWETQYF. The CDR3 region has the DNA TGTGCCAGCCGACGGGGGTGGGAGACCCAGTACTTC.

This clone was counted only a few times. This chain connects TRBV7-6 to TRBJ2-1, with TRBD1 matching over 8 bases. The V gene end was trimmed by 6 bases and the J gene end by 6 bases; junction bases not matched to a gene: 7. CDR3 length: 14 residues. The V gene's germline CDR1 is SGHVS and CDR2 FNYEAQ. The CDR3 DNA reads TGTGCCAGCAGTGGGTTCGACAGGGGCAATGAGCAGTTCTTC. It specifies CASSGFDRGNEQFF.

This chain connects TRBV27 to TRBJ2-7; D unresolved. Between the trimmed V and J ends, which lost 4 bases and 6 bases, there was a span of 22 bases. The CDR3 loop spans 16 amino acids. From germline, CDR1 is MNHEY and CDR2 SMNVEV (reference sequence). The CDR3 region has the DNA TGTGCCAGCAGTTCGGGTGCGGCATTACCCTACCTCGAGCAGTACTTC. It codes for CASSSGAALPYLEQYF.

V gene TRBV6-1 combines with J gene TRBJ1-6; 7 bases align to TRBD1. The CDR3 length is 15 residues. V lost 3 bases to trimming and J lost 6 bases; unmatched junction nucleotides: 5. Germline CDR1 and CDR2: MNHNS and SASEGT. The CDR3 here is CASSDWTGSNSPLHF. The CDR3 coding sequence is TGTGCCAGCAGTGACTGGACAGGATCTAATTCACCCCTCCACTTT.

The V and J genes are TRBV6-5 and TRBJ1-1; a weak D match, TRBD1 (5 bases). CDR1 is MNHEY, CDR2 SVGAGI, per germline. This CDR3 is 14 amino acids long. The germline V and J ends were trimmed by 2 bases and 1 base, with 8 bases remaining between them. This CDR3 reads CASSYLGGNTEAFF. The CDR3 bases are TGTGCCAGCAGTTACCTCGGGGGGAACACTGAAGCTTTCTTT.

J is TRBJ2-7 and V is TRBV7-6, with D possibly matching TRBD2 (5 bases). Germline lookup yields CDR1 SGHVS and CDR2 FNYEAQ. This CDR3 has 13 amino acids. Trimming took off 9 bases at V and 4 bases at J, with 16 bases between the two ends. In DNA, the CDR3 is TGTGCCAGTGCGGCGGAGGTAAAGTACGAGCAGTACTTC. As protein: CASAAEVKYEQYF.

The V and J genes are TRBV27 and TRBJ1-1; 8 positions match TRBD1. Germline V CDR1 and CDR2: MNHEY, SMNVEV (reference sequence). This CDR3 spans 18 amino acids. Trimming cost V 3 bases and J 3 bases; bases outside gene matches: 15. The CDR3 DNA sequence: TGTGCCAGCAGTTTGACTTTCAGCTCCGGGACAGGCGACACTGAAGCTTTCTTT. It encodes CASSLTFSSGTGDTEAFF.

This chain uses TRBV14 with TRBJ2-2; D not certain. Per germline, CDR1 SGHDN and CDR2 FVKESK. The CDR3 runs 12 residues. V was cut by 5 bases and J by 9 bases, with 10 bases left in between. DNA for the CDR3: TGTGCCAGCAGCTCGTACAACAGGGAGCTGTTTTTT. Protein: CASSSYNRELFF.

The J gene is TRBJ2-5, the V gene TRBV5-1; D is perhaps TRBD1 (5 bases). Trimming took 7 bases from V and 1 from J, leaving 26 bases between them. The CDR3 has 18 residues. Germline CDR1 reads SGHRS; CDR2 reads YFSETQ. The DNA of the CDR3 is TGCGCCAGCGGTTTTCCCGGCCCCAGGGTTTGGGGCCAAGAGACCCAGTACTTC. This codes for CASGFPGPRVWGQETQYF. The complete variable domain, with remaining parts taken from reference TRBV5-1 and TRBJ2-5, reads KAGVTQTPRYLIKTRGQQVTLSCSPISGHRSVSWYQQTPGQGLQFLFEYFSETQRNKGNFPGRFSGRQFSNSRSEMNVSTLELGDSALYLCASGFPGPRVWGQETQYFGPGTRLLVL.